Each of the 30 T cell receptor beta chains below was sequenced from the same sample in a study of cytomegalovirus exposure and HLA in healthy donors. This PCR relied on a set of 60 Vbeta primers and 13 Jbeta primers. Produced via immunoSEQ multiplex PCR; TCRdb's table is partial and in-frame only. Of about 210,000 clones listed, approximately 83% were seen once; the top ten hold about 10%. Sequencing was done on a sample of PBMCs. These receptor sequences come from a woman between 50 and 59 years old in good health and CMV-seropositive.

This chain links TRBV4-3 with TRBJ2-7; 8 positions match TRBD2. This CDR3 spans 16 amino acids. The germline CDR1 and CDR2 sequences are LGHNA and YSLEER. The trim removed 1 base at V and 1 base at J, leaving 6 bases unmatched. This CDR3 reads CASSQGTSGFSYEQYF. The CDR3 bases are TGCGCCAGCAGCCAAGGTACTAGCGGATTTTCCTACGAGCAGTACTTC.

The chain uses TRBV27 and TRBJ2-5; D call uncertain. The J call may be in error: the DNA end matches TRBJ2-7 better. This CDR3 contains 13 residues. CDR1 is MNHEY and CDR2 is SMNVEV in the germline V gene (reference sequence). The CDR3 region has the DNA TGTGCCAGCAGTTTATCGTCGGTCTACGAGCAGTACTTC. It specifies CASSLSSVYEQYF.

V gene TRBV7-3 combines with J gene TRBJ2-1; 7 positions match TRBD1. Unmatched junction bases numbered 8, after V lost 2 bases and J lost 4 bases. Per germline, CDR1 SGHTA and CDR2 FQGTGA. This CDR3 spans 16 amino acids. CDR3 protein: CASSLRAGGRYNEQFF. CDR3 DNA sequence: TGTGCCAGCAGCTTACGGGCAGGGGGAAGGTACAATGAGCAGTTCTTC.

The chain links TRBV28 to TRBJ1-2; 10 positions agree with TRBD1. The CDR3 is made up of 15 amino acids. Germline V gives CDR1 MDHEN, CDR2 SYDVKM. J was trimmed by 4 bases and V by 1 base; bases with no gene match: 3. The CDR3 sequence is CASSLSGQGTYGYTF. The CDR3 DNA is TGTGCCAGCAGTTTATCGGGACAGGGGACCTATGGCTACACCTTC.

This clone appeared a single time. The J gene is TRBJ1-2, the V gene TRBV30, with 8 bases lining up with TRBD1. Unmatched junction bases numbered 11, after V lost 7 bases and J lost 7 bases. Germline V gene sequence: CDR1 GTSNPN, CDR2 SVGIG (reference sequence). The CDR3 is 13 amino acids. The chain's CDR3 is CAYRKDREGGYTF. Here the CDR3 DNA reads TGTGCCTACCGAAAGGACAGGGAAGGTGGCTACACCTTC.

The chain employs TRBV19 and TRBJ2-2; 11 positions match TRBD1. The CDR3 extends over 16 amino acids. V trimming: 6 bases; J trimming: 6 bases; junction bases outside the gene matches: 9. CDR1 is LNHDA and CDR2 is SQIVND in the germline V gene (reference sequence). This CDR3 reads CASRTGQGARSGELFF. CDR3 bases: TGTGCCAGTAGGACCGGACAGGGGGCGCGGTCCGGGGAGCTGTTTTTT.

A note on this clone: Other DNA sequences from this sample encode an identical CDR3 as well. This sequence joins TRBV2 and TRBJ2-3; D is possibly TRBD2 (6 bases). V lost 4 bases and J 0 bases, leaving 14 bases between the germline ends. CDR1 SNHLY and CDR2 FYNNEI come from the germline V gene. This CDR3 has 16 amino acids. The CDR3 protein is CASSGGAGPSTDTQYF. CDR3 in DNA: TGTGCCAGCAGTGGAGGGGCGGGACCGAGCACAGATACGCAGTATTTT.

Only a few counts were recorded for this clone. The DNA for the CDR3 is TGTGCCAGTAGTATAGGTACCTACGACTACAATGAGCAGTTCTTC. Its translation: CASSIGTYDYNEQFF. The chain recombines TRBV19 with TRBJ2-1; D gene uncertain. The germline V and J ends were trimmed by 1 base and 3 bases, with 10 bases remaining between them. The CDR3 has 15 residues. Germline V gene data show CDR1 as LNHDA and CDR2 as SQIVND (reference sequence).

The CDR3 coding sequence is TGTGCCAGCAGCTCGAGGGGGGGTTCCTACGAGCAGTACTTC. Encoded protein: CASSSRGGSYEQYF. The chain uses TRBV7-2 and TRBJ2-7; D possibly corresponds to TRBD2 (7 bases). Germline-derived CDR1 and CDR2 are SGHTA and FQGNSA. The CDR3 consists of 14 residues. V lost 4 bases and J 1 base, leaving 11 bases between the germline ends.

The chain uses TRBV19 and TRBJ2-3; possible D gene TRBD2, 5 bases. The CDR3 totals 13 residues. The V end was cut by 6 bases, the J end by 5 bases, with 12 bases between. Germline CDR1 LNHDA, CDR2 SQIVND (reference sequence). CDR3 sequence (DNA): TGTGCCAGTAGCCTTCGGGAAAAAGATACGCAGTATTTT. Its protein is CASSLREKDTQYF.

This clone has more than one count but fewer than ten. V usage is TRBV6-4 and J usage is TRBJ1-2, with D possibly TRBD1 on 6 matching bases. In germline, CDR1 is MRHNA, CDR2 SNTAGT. V was pared by 4 bases and J by 8 bases, with 14 bases between. This CDR3 is 13 amino acids long. DNA of the CDR3: TGTGCCAGCAGTGTAACAGGGAGGGAAGGCTACACCTTC. Its protein is CASSVTGREGYTF.

This chain's CDR3 is CASSSRTGILNIQYF. For the CDR3, the DNA is TGTGCCAGCAGCTCTCGGACAGGGATCCTGAACATTCAGTACTTC. V usage is TRBV5-5 and J usage is TRBJ2-4, with 8 positions matching TRBD1. The trim removed 3 bases at V and 7 bases at J, leaving 9 bases unmatched. CDR3 length: 15 residues. CDR1 is SGHKS and CDR2 is YYEKEE in the germline V gene (reference sequence).

The rearrangement uses TRBV6-5 and TRBJ1-6; a weak D match, TRBD1 (5 bases). This CDR3 comprises 15 residues. Trimming stripped 5 bases from V and 10 bases from J, with 18 bases between. The germline CDR1 and CDR2 sequences are MNHEY and SVGAGI. CDR3 protein: CASSTPQGIFSPLHF. CDR3 nucleotide sequence: TGTGCCAGCAGTACTCCCCAGGGAATCTTCTCACCCCTCCACTTT.

This chain links TRBV7-2 with TRBJ1-3; the D is unclear. The germline CDR1 and CDR2 sequences are SGHTA and FQGNSA. This CDR3 is built from 14 residues. Trimming removed 1 base at V and 2 bases at J, with 6 bases between. CDR3 in amino acids: CASSLGQPGNTIYF. In DNA form, the CDR3 reads TGTGCCAGCAGCTTAGGACAACCTGGAAACACCATATATTTT.

The chain uses TRBV4-3 and TRBJ2-7; 10 bases align to TRBD1. Germline CDR1 is LGHNA and CDR2 is YSLEER. The CDR3 is 15 amino acids. After removal of 1 base from V and 3 bases from J, the junction contained 3 bases not matched to a gene. CDR3 sequence: CASSQVRTGGYEQYF. Here the CDR3 DNA reads TGCGCCAGCAGCCAAGTCCGGACAGGGGGCTACGAGCAGTACTTC.

This sequence joins TRBV7-2 and TRBJ2-5; tentatively, D is TRBD1 (5 bases). This CDR3 contains 15 residues. V lost 5 bases and J 1 base, leaving 14 bases between the germline ends. The germline CDR1 and CDR2 sequences are SGHTA and FQGNSA. The chain's CDR3 is CASSPQVGPQETQYF. CDR3 DNA: TGTGCCAGCAGCCCACAGGTTGGGCCCCAAGAGACCCAGTACTTC.

This clone was recorded once. The chain is built from TRBV19 and TRBJ1-1; 10 bases map to TRBD1. V shed 6 bases and J 7 bases; nucleotides not matched to a gene: 2. There are 12 residues in the CDR3. Germline V CDR1 and CDR2: LNHDA, SQIVND (reference sequence). CDR3 sequence: CASRTGGGEAFF. The CDR3 nucleotides read TGTGCCAGTAGGACAGGGGGCGGTGAAGCTTTCTTT.

The gene calls are TRBV19 and TRBJ1-2, with TRBD1 identical over 12 bases. Trimming removed 7 bases from V and 8 bases from J; junction bases left unmatched: 5. This CDR3 spans 13 amino acids. The germline V gene encodes CDR1 LNHDA and CDR2 SQIVND (reference sequence). The CDR3 spells CASMGQGARGYTF. The CDR3 region has the DNA TGTGCCAGTATGGGACAGGGGGCGCGAGGCTACACCTTC. Full variable domain (outside the CDR3, taken from reference TRBV19 and TRBJ1-2): DGGITQSPKYLFRKEGQNVTLSCEQNLNHDAMYWYRQDPGQGLRLIYYSQIVNDFQKGDIAEGYSVSREKKESFPLTVTSAQKNPTAFYLCASMGQGARGYTFGSGTRLTVV.

The chain carries TRBV19 and TRBJ2-7; perhaps TRBD1 as D (7 bases). Trimming removed 6 bases at V and 6 bases at J, with 24 bases between. The CDR3 has 16 residues. Germline CDR1 is LNHDA and CDR2 is SQIVND (reference sequence). CDR3 protein: CASSHGTALPGGEQYF. CDR3 DNA: TGTGCCAGTAGCCATGGGACAGCCCTCCCCGGGGGCGAGCAGTACTTC. Full variable domain (outside the CDR3, taken from reference TRBV19 and TRBJ2-7): DGGITQSPKYLFRKEGQNVTLSCEQNLNHDAMYWYRQDPGQGLRLIYYSQIVNDFQKGDIAEGYSVSREKKESFPLTVTSAQKNPTAFYLCASSHGTALPGGEQYFGPGTRLTVT.

The genes are TRBV5-1 and TRBJ2-7, with TRBD1 identical over 7 bases. V lost 4 bases, J lost 3 bases, and 13 bases stayed unmatched. CDR3 size: 16 residues. CDR1 is SGHRS and CDR2 is YFSETQ in the germline V gene. CDR3 DNA: TGCGCCAGCAGCAGGGGGACAGCTGAGGACCACTACGAGCAGTACTTC. As protein: CASSRGTAEDHYEQYF.

The chain joins TRBV7-8 to TRBJ2-5, with 8 bases lining up with TRBD2. The germline V gene encodes CDR1 SGHVS and CDR2 FQNEAQ. The J segment lost 6 bases and the V segment lost 0 bases, leaving 6 bases of the junction unmatched. The CDR3 loop spans 15 amino acids. The CDR3 coding sequence is TGTGCCAGCAGCTTAGCACTAGCGGTGCTCCAGACCCAGTACTTC. As protein: CASSLALAVLQTQYF.

The CDR3 spells CAWSALSGNTIYF. The CDR3 nucleotides are TGTGCCTGGAGCGCACTATCTGGAAACACCATATATTTT. This sequence joins TRBV30 and TRBJ1-3; D is unclear. Trimming shortened V by 3 bases and J by 1 base, and 7 bases separated the two germline ends. The CDR3 runs 13 residues. Germline V CDR1 and CDR2: GTSNPN, SVGIG (reference sequence).

The chain uses TRBV5-4 and TRBJ2-3, with D tentatively TRBD2 (6 bases). Germline V lookup: CDR1 SGHNT, CDR2 YYREEE (reference sequence). This CDR3 comprises 15 residues. The V gene lost 0 bases and the J gene lost 0 bases, with 8 bases spanning the gap. The CDR3 nucleotides read TGTGCCAGCAGCTTGGGGACTAAAAGCACAGATACGCAGTATTTT. The encoded protein is CASSLGTKSTDTQYF.

This clone was found a few times. The chain employs TRBV4-2 and TRBJ1-5, with 8 bases identical to TRBD1. Germline V gene lookup returns CDR1 LGHNA and CDR2 YNFKEQ. The CDR3 loop spans 16 amino acids. The J segment lost 2 bases and the V segment lost 3 bases, leaving 6 bases of the junction unmatched. The CDR3 nucleotides read TGTGCCAGCAGCCAGCCTTCACAGGGGGGCAATCAGCCCCAGCATTTT. It encodes CASSQPSQGGNQPQHF.

The chain couples TRBV6-6 to TRBJ2-7; 7 nucleotides match TRBD1. The CDR3 is 13 residues long. V was clipped by 5 bases and J by 3 bases; unmatched bases: 4. Per germline, CDR1 MNHNY and CDR2 SVGAGI (reference sequence). The CDR3 sequence: CASSHRQGYEQYF. The CDR3 DNA reads TGTGCCAGCAGTCATAGACAGGGCTACGAGCAGTACTTC.

The CDR3 DNA sequence: TGTGCCAGCTCAGTGCCGACAGGGGATCTCGACGAGCAGTACTTC. This sequence encodes CASSVPTGDLDEQYF. The J gene is TRBJ2-5, the V gene TRBV18; 8 bases align to TRBD1. The closer fit of TRBJ2-7 to the DNA end suggests the J call may be wrong. The CDR3 has 15 residues. Germline loops: CDR1 KGHSH, CDR2 LQKENI.

The chain is built from TRBV19 and TRBJ1-5; D is ambiguous. Germline-derived CDR1 and CDR2 are LNHDA and SQIVND (reference sequence). The CDR3 is 17 amino acids. Trimming took 3 bases from V and 3 from J, leaving 18 bases between them. The CDR3 region is CASSISPRRVPNQPQHF. In DNA, the CDR3 is TGTGCCAGTAGTATTAGCCCCCGGAGGGTACCCAATCAGCCCCAGCATTTT.

This chain links TRBV15 with TRBJ2-3; the match to TRBD1 covers 8 bases. The CDR3 is 16 amino acids. J was trimmed by 1 base and V by 0 bases; bases with no gene match: 3. The germline V gene encodes CDR1 LNHNV and CDR2 YYDKDF (reference sequence). The CDR3, as DNA: TGTGCCACCAGCAGAGATCTGGACAGGGGCACAGATACGCAGTATTTT. It codes for CATSRDLDRGTDTQYF.

The rearrangement joins TRBV7-2 to TRBJ1-1; 7 bases agree with TRBD1. The CDR3 has 14 residues. Germline V gives CDR1 SGHTA, CDR2 FQGNSA. The junction had 4 bases not matched to a gene; V was cut back by 5 bases and J by 1 base. Here the CDR3 reads CASSPNRGNTEAFF. CDR3 nucleotides: TGTGCCAGCAGCCCCAACAGGGGGAACACTGAAGCTTTCTTT.

This sequence joins TRBV7-6 and TRBJ1-4, with 8 nucleotides matching TRBD1. Trimming took 1 base from V and 4 from J; bases not matched to a gene: 8. The CDR3 sequence is 17 residues long. Germline V CDR1 and CDR2: SGHVS, FNYEAQ. CDR3: CASSLGIQGGINEKLFF. The CDR3 DNA reads as TGTGCCAGCAGCTTAGGGATACAGGGGGGGATTAATGAAAAACTGTTTTTT.